This T cell receptor (beta chain) came from a study of cytomegalovirus exposure and HLA in healthy donors. With 60 Vbeta and 13 Jbeta primers, the PCR was carried out. Sequencing used immunoSEQ multiplex PCR; TCRdb keeps in-frame clones, though not all of them. The data contain under 200,000 clones, about four fifths of them seen just once; the ten biggest clones take up about 4.3%. The CDR3 totals 12 residues. Trimming cost V 7 bases and J 11 bases; bases outside gene matches: 13. The V gene's germline CDR1 is SQVTM and CDR2 ANQGSEA. The sequenced sample consisted of PBMCs. V and J are TRBV29-1 and TRBJ2-5; 7 bases align to TRBD2. The clonotype comes from a man in his thirties or forties in good health and CMV-seronegative. The DNA for the CDR3 is TGCAGCGCGGGGGGTGAGGGTAGGGAGCAGTACTTC. Translation: CSAGGEGREQYF.